The 7 T cell receptor beta chains reported below all come from one sample, sequenced in a study of beta chain features in type 1 diabetes. Sequencing targeted expressed TCRB transcripts, as all isolated RNA had been reverse transcribed. The repertoire was sequenced with immunoSEQ multiplex PCR; TCRdb's copy has only in-frame clones and lacks some. This repertoire shows about half a million clones, around 10% found once; its top ten account for more than 0.045%. Sequencing input: naive CD4+ T cells from blood. The receptors here all came from a woman between 18 and 30 years old in good health.

The rearrangement uses TRBV19 and TRBJ2-5; possible D gene TRBD2, 6 bases. Germline values: CDR1 LNHDA, CDR2 SQIVND (reference sequence). This CDR3 region has 14 residues. Trimming shortened V by 2 bases and J by 5 bases, and 12 bases separated the two germline ends. CDR3 nucleotide sequence: TGTGCCAGTAGTATAATGGCTGCGGGGGAGACCCAGTACTTC. Translating it yields CASSIMAAGETQYF. The full variable domain, its missing parts supplied by reference TRBV19 and TRBJ2-5, is DGGITQSPKYLFRKEGQNVTLSCEQNLNHDAMYWYRQDPGQGLRLIYYSQIVNDFQKGDIAEGYSVSREKKESFPLTVTSAQKNPTAFYLCASSIMAAGETQYFGPGTRLLVL.

The chain is built from TRBV29-1 and TRBJ2-3; D call uncertain. The CDR3 is 12 amino acids. Trimming took 7 bases from V and 0 from J, leaving 8 bases between them. Germline V gene lookup returns CDR1 SQVTM and CDR2 ANQGSEA. CDR3 sequence (DNA): TGCAGCGCGACCTATAGCACAGATACGCAGTATTTT. Protein sequence: CSATYSTDTQYF.

J is TRBJ1-6 and V is TRBV5-1; a possible D gene is TRBD1 (5 bases). V lost 0 bases, J lost 5 bases, and 9 bases lay in between. The CDR3 covers 15 residues. Germline-derived CDR1 and CDR2 are SGHRS and YFSETQ. The CDR3 region has the DNA TGCGCCAGCAGCTTGGAGGGCAGGGATAATTCACCCCTCCACTTT. It yields the protein CASSLEGRDNSPLHF.

This clone was seen a few times. This rearrangement joins TRBV5-1 to TRBJ2-1; D unclear. Deletions cut 6 bases from V and 0 bases from J, with 10 bases between. This CDR3 is 14 amino acids long. Germline V gene lookup returns CDR1 SGHRS and CDR2 YFSETQ. The CDR3 sequence: CASTLENSYNEQFF. The CDR3 DNA is TGCGCCAGCACCTTAGAGAACTCCTACAATGAGCAGTTCTTC. Together with reference TRBV5-1 and TRBJ2-1, the CDR3 gives the full variable domain: KAGVTQTPRYLIKTRGQQVTLSCSPISGHRSVSWYQQTPGQGLQFLFEYFSETQRNKGNFPGRFSGRQFSNSRSEMNVSTLELGDSALYLCASTLENSYNEQFFGPGTRLTVL.

The genes are TRBV30 and TRBJ1-1, with 9 positions matching TRBD1. This CDR3 contains 15 residues. Germline V gene sequence: CDR1 GTSNPN, CDR2 SVGIG (reference sequence). After removal of 0 bases from V and 5 bases from J, the junction contained 7 bases not matched to a gene. The CDR3 DNA follows: TGTGCCTGGAGTGTAGGTGGGACAGGGAGGACTGAAGCTTTCTTT. Its protein is CAWSVGGTGRTEAFF.

The rearrangement uses TRBV4-3 and TRBJ2-7; 11 bases agree with TRBD2. Germline V gives CDR1 LGHNA, CDR2 YSLEER. J gave up 0 bases and V 4 bases, and 8 bases lay outside the gene matches. CDR3 length equals 17 residues. For the CDR3, the DNA is TGCGCCAGCAGCCGAGGACTAGCGGGTACTACCTCCTACGAGCAGTACTTC. This encodes CASSRGLAGTTSYEQYF.

The chain links TRBV13 to TRBJ2-7; no firm D call. The CDR3 length is 13 residues. The V gene lost 0 bases and the J gene lost 2 bases, with 5 bases spanning the gap. Germline loops: CDR1 PRHDT, CDR2 FYEKMQ (reference sequence). The CDR3 is CASSLGTPYEQYV. For the CDR3, the DNA is TGTGCCAGCAGCTTAGGGACCCCCTACGAGCAGTACGTC.